This T cell receptor beta chain was recorded in a study of monozygotic twins with inflammatory bowel disease. CDR1 and CDR2 from the germline V gene are MNHNS and SASEGT. CDR3 length equals 15 residues. RNA in its total form was extracted from whole blood, and T cells were not sorted. From the 5' RACE reads, TCRdb lists one entry per CDR3 protein and no DNA. The sample has about 160,000 distinct CDR3 sequences; the top ten hold 2.8%. The sample comprised blood. The chain uses TRBV6-1 and TRBJ1-1; the D call from TCRdb, TRBD1, cannot be confirmed without DNA. The sequence was obtained from a human donor with ulcerative colitis or Crohn's disease, or a healthy co-twin of an affected twin (not recorded which). CDR3 sequence: CASGSIQGANTEAFF.